This record looks at one T cell receptor beta chain sequence and its context. Assay used: immunoSEQ multiplex PCR; TCRdb lists only in-frame clones, some missing. The data show approximately 5,300 clones, 60% to 75% seen once. This specimen comes from a study of high-grade serous ovarian cancer treatment subgroups. The tumor samples were collected prior to definitive surgery or chemotherapy. There are 14 residues in the CDR3. The V gene lost 6 bases and the J gene lost 4 bases, with 13 bases spanning the gap. CDR1 MNHEY and CDR2 SMNVEV come from the germline V gene (reference sequence). This clonotype originated in a human donor with high-grade serous ovarian cancer. V and J are TRBV27 and TRBJ1-5; D may be TRBD1 (5 bases). Sequencing input: tumor tissue. CDR3 bases: TGTGCCAGCAGAAACGGGGGTCCGAATCAGCCCCAGCATTTT. It yields the protein CASRNGGPNQPQHF.